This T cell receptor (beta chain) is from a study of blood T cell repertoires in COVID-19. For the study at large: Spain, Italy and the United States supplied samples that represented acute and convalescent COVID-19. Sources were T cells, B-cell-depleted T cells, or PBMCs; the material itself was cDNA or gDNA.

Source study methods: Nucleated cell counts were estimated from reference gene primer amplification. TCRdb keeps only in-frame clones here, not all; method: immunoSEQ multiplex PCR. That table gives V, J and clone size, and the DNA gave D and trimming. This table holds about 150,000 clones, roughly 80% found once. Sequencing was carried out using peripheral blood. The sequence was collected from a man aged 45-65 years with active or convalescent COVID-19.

CDR3 protein: CASSPGESTGELFF. The DNA for the CDR3 is TGCGCCAGCAGCCCAGGGGAATCAACCGGGGAGCTGTTTTTT. The chain recombines TRBV5-1 with TRBJ2-2, with TRBD1 as a possible D gene (6 bases). Trimming removed 4 bases at V and 5 bases at J, with 12 bases between. The CDR3 has 14 amino acids. Germline CDR1 SGHRS, CDR2 YFSETQ.